The 7 T cell receptor beta chains presented below share a single source sample, sequenced in a study of cytomegalovirus exposure and HLA in healthy donors. It was with 60 Vbeta and 13 Jbeta primers that the PCR ran. The repertoire was sequenced with immunoSEQ multiplex PCR; TCRdb's copy has only in-frame clones and lacks some. The sample has some 150,000 clones; 65% to 85% are singletons. Sequenced input: PBMCs. The receptors come from a woman between 18 and 30 years old in good health and CMV-seronegative.

The chain uses TRBV28 and TRBJ1-2; tentatively, D is TRBD1 (6 bases). Germline lookup yields CDR1 MDHEN and CDR2 SYDVKM. The CDR3 sequence is 15 residues long. V was pared by 3 bases and J by 6 bases, with 17 bases between. DNA for the CDR3: TGTGCCAGCAGTTTGGTTAGTAGTCAGGGGCATGGCTACACCTTC. This encodes CASSLVSSQGHGYTF.

Only a few counts were recorded for this clone. The rearrangement uses TRBV2 and TRBJ2-5, with D possibly matching TRBD1 (5 bases). Deletions cut 5 bases from V and 5 bases from J, with 12 bases between. Germline loops: CDR1 SNHLY, CDR2 FYNNEI. There are 13 residues in the CDR3. Here the CDR3 reads CASSKGIGETQYF. The CDR3 coding sequence is TGTGCCAGCAGTAAGGGGATCGGGGAGACCCAGTACTTC.

This clone was counted between two and nine times. V is TRBV2 and J is TRBJ2-3; 13 positions match TRBD2. Germline values: CDR1 SNHLY, CDR2 FYNNEI. The CDR3 extends over 18 amino acids. Trimming at V came to 4 bases and at J to 4 bases, leaving 11 bases not matched to a gene. CDR3 sequence reads: CASSVSRGTSGGADTQYF. In DNA, the CDR3 is TGTGCCAGCAGTGTGAGCCGAGGAACTAGCGGGGGGGCAGATACGCAGTATTTT. Based on the CDR3 plus reference TRBV2 and TRBJ2-3, the full variable domain is EPEVTQTPSHQVTQMGQEVILRCVPISNHLYFYWYRQILGQKVEFLVSFYNNEISEKSEIFDDQFSVERPDGSNFTLKIRSTKLEDSAMYFCASSVSRGTSGGADTQYFGPGTRLTVL.

This chain connects TRBV5-4 to TRBJ1-1; 7 bases are a match to TRBD1. Germline V gene sequence: CDR1 SGHNT, CDR2 YYREEE (reference sequence). CDR3 length: 15 residues. Germline trimming cut 0 bases from V and 0 bases from J; bases unmatched to any gene: 2. CDR3 region: CASSLAGQLNTEAFF. CDR3 sequence (DNA): TGTGCCAGCAGCTTGGCGGGACAGTTGAACACTGAAGCTTTCTTT.

The chain is built from TRBV6-1 and TRBJ2-3; 7 bases map to TRBD2. This CDR3 is built from 14 residues. The trim removed 6 bases at V and 0 bases at J, leaving 3 bases unmatched. CDR1 MNHNS and CDR2 SASEGT come from the germline V gene. DNA for the CDR3: TGTGCCAGCAGGCCTAGCGGTAGCACAGATACGCAGTATTTT. This encodes CASRPSGSTDTQYF.

V gene TRBV13 combines with J gene TRBJ1-1, with TRBD1 as a possible D gene (5 bases). Between the trimmed V and J ends, which lost 3 bases and 0 bases, there was a span of 8 bases. Germline values: CDR1 PRHDT, CDR2 FYEKMQ (reference sequence). The CDR3 contains 14 residues. CDR3 nucleotides: TGTGCCAGCAGCTTCGGGGGTCTGAACACTGAAGCTTTCTTT. It encodes CASSFGGLNTEAFF.

V is TRBV6-1 and J is TRBJ1-2, with 11 bases aligning to TRBD1. V gave up 5 bases and J gave up 8 bases; unmatched junction bases: 4. The germline CDR1 and CDR2 sequences are MNHNS and SASEGT. This CDR3 comprises 13 residues. The CDR3 sequence: CASSPRTGGGYTF. The CDR3 region has the DNA TGTGCCAGCAGTCCGAGGACAGGGGGCGGCTACACCTTC.